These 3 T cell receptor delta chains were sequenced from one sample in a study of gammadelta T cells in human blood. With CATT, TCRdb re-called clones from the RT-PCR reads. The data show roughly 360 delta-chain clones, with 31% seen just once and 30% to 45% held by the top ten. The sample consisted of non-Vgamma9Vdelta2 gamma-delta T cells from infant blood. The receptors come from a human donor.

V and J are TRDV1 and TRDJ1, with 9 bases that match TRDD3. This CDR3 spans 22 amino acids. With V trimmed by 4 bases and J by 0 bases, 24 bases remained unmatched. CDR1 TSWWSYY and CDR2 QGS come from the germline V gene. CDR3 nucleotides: TGTGCTCTTGGGGGCGAGATCCCGACAGTATGGGGGATAAGTCTTTACACCGATAAACTCATCTTT. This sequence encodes CALGGEIPTVWGISLYTDKLIF.

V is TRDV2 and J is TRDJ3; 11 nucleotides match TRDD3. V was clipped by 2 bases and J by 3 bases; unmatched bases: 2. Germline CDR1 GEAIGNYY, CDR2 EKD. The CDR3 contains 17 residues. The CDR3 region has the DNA TGTGCCTGTGACATGGGGGATACGATCTGGGACACCCGACAGATGTTTTTC. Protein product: CACDMGDTIWDTRQMFF.

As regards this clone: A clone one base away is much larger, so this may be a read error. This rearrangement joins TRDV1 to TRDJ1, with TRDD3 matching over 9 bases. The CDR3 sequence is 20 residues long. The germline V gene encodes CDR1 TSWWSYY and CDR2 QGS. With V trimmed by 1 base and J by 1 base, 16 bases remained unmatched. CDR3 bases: TGTGCTCTTGGGGAACCCTCCTATGTGTACTGGGGGAGACTCACCGATAAACTCATCTTT. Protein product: CALGEPSYVYWGRLTDKLIF.